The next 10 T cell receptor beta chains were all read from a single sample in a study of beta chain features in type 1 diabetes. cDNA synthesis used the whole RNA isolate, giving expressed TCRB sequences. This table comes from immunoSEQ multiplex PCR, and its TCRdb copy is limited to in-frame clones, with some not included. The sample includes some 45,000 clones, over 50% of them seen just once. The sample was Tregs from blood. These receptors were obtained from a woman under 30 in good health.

Here the CDR3 reads CASSEQTGFDEQYF. CDR3 sequence (DNA): TGTGCCAGCAGTGAACAGACAGGGTTCGACGAGCAGTACTTC. The chain joins TRBV25-1 to TRBJ2-7, with 7 bases that match TRBD1. V shed 2 bases, J shed 5 bases, and the junction held 6 bases outside the gene matches. The CDR3 covers 14 residues. CDR1 is MGHDK, CDR2 SYGVNS, per germline.

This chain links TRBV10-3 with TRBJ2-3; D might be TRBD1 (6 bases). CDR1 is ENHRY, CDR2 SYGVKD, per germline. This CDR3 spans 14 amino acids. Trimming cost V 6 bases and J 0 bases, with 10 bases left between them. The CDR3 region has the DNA TGTGCCATCAGCGGGGACACGAGCACAGATACGCAGTATTTT. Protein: CAISGDTSTDTQYF.

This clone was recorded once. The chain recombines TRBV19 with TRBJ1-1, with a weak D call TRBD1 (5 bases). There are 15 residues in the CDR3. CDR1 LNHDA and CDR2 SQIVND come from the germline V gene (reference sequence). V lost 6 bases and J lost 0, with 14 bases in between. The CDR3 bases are TGTGCCAGTAGACGCCATCAAGGGGTGAACACTGAAGCTTTCTTT. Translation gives CASRRHQGVNTEAFF. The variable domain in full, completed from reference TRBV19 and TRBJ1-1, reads DGGITQSPKYLFRKEGQNVTLSCEQNLNHDAMYWYRQDPGQGLRLIYYSQIVNDFQKGDIAEGYSVSREKKESFPLTVTSAQKNPTAFYLCASRRHQGVNTEAFFGQGTRLTVV.

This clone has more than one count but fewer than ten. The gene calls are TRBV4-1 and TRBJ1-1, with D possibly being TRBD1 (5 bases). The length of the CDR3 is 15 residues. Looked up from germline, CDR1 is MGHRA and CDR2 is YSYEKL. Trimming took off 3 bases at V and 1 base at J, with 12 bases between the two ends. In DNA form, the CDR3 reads TGCGCCAGCAGCCAGTGGGACTTTCAGAACACTGAAGCTTTCTTT. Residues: CASSQWDFQNTEAFF.

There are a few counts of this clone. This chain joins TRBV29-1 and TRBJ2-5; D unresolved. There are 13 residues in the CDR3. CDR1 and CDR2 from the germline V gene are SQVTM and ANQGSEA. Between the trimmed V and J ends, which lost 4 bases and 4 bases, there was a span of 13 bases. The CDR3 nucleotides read TGCAGCGTTGGCGGAAAGGTTGGAGAGACCCAGTACTTC. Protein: CSVGGKVGETQYF. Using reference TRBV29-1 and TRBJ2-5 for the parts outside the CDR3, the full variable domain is SAVISQKPSRDICQRGTSLTIQCQVDSQVTMMFWYRQQPGQSLTLIATANQGSEATYESGFVIDKFPISRPNLTFSTLTVSNMSPEDSSIYLCSVGGKVGETQYFGPGTRLLVL.

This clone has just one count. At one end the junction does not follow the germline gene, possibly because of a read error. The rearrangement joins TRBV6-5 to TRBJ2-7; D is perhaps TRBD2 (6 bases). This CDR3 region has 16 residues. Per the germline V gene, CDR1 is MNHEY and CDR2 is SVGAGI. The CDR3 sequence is CASSYPPGRGPYEQYF. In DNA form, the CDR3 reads TGTGCCAGCAGTTACCCCCCGGGGCGGGGACCCTACGAGCAATACTTC.

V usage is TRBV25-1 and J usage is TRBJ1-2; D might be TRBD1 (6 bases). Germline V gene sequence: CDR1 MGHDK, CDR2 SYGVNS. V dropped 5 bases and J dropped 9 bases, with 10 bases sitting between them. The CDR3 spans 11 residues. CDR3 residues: CASSQGNSYTF. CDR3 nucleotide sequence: TGTGCCAGCAGTCAGGGGAACAGCTACACCTTC.

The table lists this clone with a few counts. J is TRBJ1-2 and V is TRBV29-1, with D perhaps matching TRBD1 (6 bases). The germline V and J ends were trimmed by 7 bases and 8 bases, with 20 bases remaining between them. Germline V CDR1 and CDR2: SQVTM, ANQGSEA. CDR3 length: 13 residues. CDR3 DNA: TGCAGCGCTGATTCACAGGGAGGGTACGGCTACACCTTC. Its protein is CSADSQGGYGYTF.

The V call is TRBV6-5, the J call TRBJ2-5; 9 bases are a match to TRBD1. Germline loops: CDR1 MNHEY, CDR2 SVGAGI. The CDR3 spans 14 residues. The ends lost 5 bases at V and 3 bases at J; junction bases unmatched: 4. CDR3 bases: TGTGCCAGCAGTGCCCGGGACAGGGAAGAGACCCAGTACTTC. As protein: CASSARDREETQYF.

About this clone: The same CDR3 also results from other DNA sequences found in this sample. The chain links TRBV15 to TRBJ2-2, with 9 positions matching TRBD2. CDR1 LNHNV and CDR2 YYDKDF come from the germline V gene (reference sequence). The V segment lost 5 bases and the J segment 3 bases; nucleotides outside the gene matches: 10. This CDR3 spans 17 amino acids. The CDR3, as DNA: TGTGCCACCAGCCCGAACCCCAGCGGGAGGTACACCGGGGAGCTGTTTTTT. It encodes CATSPNPSGRYTGELFF. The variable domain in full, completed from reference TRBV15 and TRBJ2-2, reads DAMVIQNPRYQVTQFGKPVTLSCSQTLNHNVMYWYQQKSSQAPKLLFHYYDKDFNNEADTPDNFQSRRPNTSFCFLDIRSPGLGDTAMYLCATSPNPSGRYTGELFFGEGSRLTVL.